These T cell receptor beta chains were read from a single sample in a study of lymphopenia after photon versus proton radiotherapy. TCRdb's copy holds only in-frame clones and misses some; the assay was immunoSEQ multiplex PCR. The sample gives 60,000 to 75,000 clones, approximately 90% of which show up once; over 10% is in the top ten. The specimen comprised peripheral blood, sampled from a patient treated with proton-based radiotherapy. The source is an elderly man with esophageal cancer. Each CDR3 is given with its conserved first and last residue. A D gene is named only where the DNA matches it firmly. Clone size, where shown, is once, few, many, or a class for clones that have expanded.

D	V	J	size	DNA	CDR3
-	TRBV2	TRBJ2-3	-	TGTGCCAGCAGTGAACCAGATACGCAGTATTTT	CASSEPDTQYF
-	TRBV30	TRBJ1-1	-	TGTGCCTGGACTAGATGGGGGCGGACTGAAGCTTTCTTT	CAWTRWGRTEAFF
-	TRBV7-9	TRBJ1-4	-	TGTGCCAGCAGCTCCGGCGGGACGTTCGAAAAACTGTTTTTT	CASSSGGTFEKLFF
TRBD2	TRBV11-2	TRBJ2-3	-	TGTGCCAGCAGCCATCCAGCGGGGCCTGACACAGATACGCAGTATTTT	CASSHPAGPDTDTQYF
-	TRBV19	TRBJ2-1	-	TGTGCCAGTAGTATCGGGCAGAACAATGAGCAGTTCTTC	CASSIGQNNEQFF
-	TRBV30	TRBJ1-1	few	TGTGCCAGAGGGGTGGCCACTGAAGCTTTCTTT	CARGVATEAFF
-	TRBV5-4	TRBJ2-1	-	TGTGCCAGCAGCTCATCCCCCGGACTGTACAATGAGCAGTTCTTC	CASSSSPGLYNEQFF
TRBD1	TRBV7-2	TRBJ2-7	-	TGTGCCAGCACCGAGCCAGGGGGTCAAAACAAGCAGTACTTC	CASTEPGGQNKQYF
-	TRBV7-9	TRBJ2-7	-	TGTGCCAGCAGCGCCACAGACCGTTACGAGCAGTACTTC	CASSATDRYEQYF
-	TRBV5-5	TRBJ1-1	-	TGTGCCAGCAGCCACCAGCACATGAACACTGAAGCTTTCTTT	CASSHQHMNTEAFF
-	TRBV5-4	TRBJ2-3	-	TGTGCCAGCAGCTTAGGCGGGGTCACAGATACGCAGTATTTT	CASSLGGVTDTQYF
-	TRBV29-1	TRBJ2-3	-	TGCGGAACCTACACAGATACGCAGTATTTT	CGTYTDTQYF
-	TRBV15	TRBJ2-4	-	TGTGCCACCACCGCGAGTTTGGCCAAAAACATTCAGTACTTC	CATTASLAKNIQYF
TRBD1	TRBV5-5	TRBJ1-1	-	TGTGCCAGCAGCTCCAGAGACAGGGCGACGCCTGGAGCTTTCTTT	CASSSRDRATPGAFF
-	TRBV30	TRBJ1-5	-	TGTGCCTGGAGTGTACACTTGCAGGGCACTTTTAGCAATCAGCCCCAGCATTTT	CAWSVHLQGTFSNQPQHF
-	TRBV4-1	TRBJ2-1	-	TGCGCCAGCAGCCAAGAGCGAGGGGAAGCCTCCTACAATGAGCAGTTCTTC	CASSQERGEASYNEQFF
TRBD1	TRBV7-9	TRBJ1-4	once	TGTGCCAGCAGCTTCGGACAGGGGGAAGAGGAAAAACTGTTTTTT	CASSFGQGEEEKLFF